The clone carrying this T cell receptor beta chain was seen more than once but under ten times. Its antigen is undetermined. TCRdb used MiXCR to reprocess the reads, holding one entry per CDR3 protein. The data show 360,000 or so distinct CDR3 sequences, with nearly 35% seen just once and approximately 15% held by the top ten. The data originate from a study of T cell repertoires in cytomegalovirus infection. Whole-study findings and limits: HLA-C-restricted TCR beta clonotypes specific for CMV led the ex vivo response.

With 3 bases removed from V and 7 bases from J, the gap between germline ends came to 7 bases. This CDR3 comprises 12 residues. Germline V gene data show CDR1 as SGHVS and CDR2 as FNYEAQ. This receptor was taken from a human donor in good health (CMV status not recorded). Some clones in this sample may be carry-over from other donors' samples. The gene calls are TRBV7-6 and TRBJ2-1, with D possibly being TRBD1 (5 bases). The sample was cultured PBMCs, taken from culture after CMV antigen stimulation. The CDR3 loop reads CASSFGQNEQFF. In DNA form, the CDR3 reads TGTGCCAGCAGCTTTGGACAAAATGAGCAGTTCTTC.